The 7 T cell receptor beta chains below were found in one sample sequenced in a study of blood T cell repertoires in COVID-19 (dated by TCRdb to 2020 to 2021). The protocol used for the library was the immunoSEQ multiplex PCR assay. The clones in this table, taken by TCRdb from immuneACCESS, are in-frame only. Not every clone is retained; where verified, under half of the shortfall comes from an unresolved V gene, and the cause of the rest is unknown. The sample yields around 380,000 clones; around 87% were counted once. Together, the top ten hold approximately 1.3% of the sample. The sample comprised PBMCs or T cells enriched from blood (not recorded which). The receptor source for this set is a young man who had recovered from COVID-19.

This chain links TRBV6-1 with TRBJ2-7; possibly TRBD2 for D (6 bases). Germline-derived CDR1 and CDR2 are MNHNS and SASEGT. Trimming cost V 2 bases and J 8 bases, with 16 bases left between them. CDR3 size: 14 residues. The CDR3 DNA follows: TGTGCCAGCAGTGAAAGGGACTCAAATAGCAAGCAGTACTTC. Translating it yields CASSERDSNSKQYF.

V is TRBV7-8 and J is TRBJ1-2; 9 positions agree with TRBD1. The length of the CDR3 is 15 residues. Trimming at V came to 5 bases and at J to 4 bases, leaving 8 bases not matched to a gene. Germline V gives CDR1 SGHVS, CDR2 FQNEAQ. The CDR3: CASSIPGQGGYGYTF. The CDR3 nucleotides are TGTGCCAGCAGCATCCCGGGACAGGGTGGCTATGGCTACACCTTC.

This chain joins TRBV29-1 and TRBJ1-1, with D possibly being TRBD1 (6 bases). CDR1 SQVTM and CDR2 ANQGSEA come from the germline V gene. The V and J ends lost 4 bases and 1 base respectively, with 10 bases between them. CDR3 length: 13 amino acids. CDR3: CSVARQANTEAFF. CDR3 nucleotide sequence: TGCAGCGTTGCAAGACAGGCGAACACTGAAGCTTTCTTT.

CDR3 region: CASSPSGGKETQYF. The CDR3, as DNA: TGTGCCAGCTCACCATCAGGGGGCAAGGAGACCCAGTACTTC. The V gene is TRBV18, the J gene TRBJ2-5, with 8 bases matching TRBD1. V gave up 2 bases and J gave up 5 bases; unmatched junction bases: 4. This CDR3 contains 14 residues. Germline V gene sequence: CDR1 KGHSH, CDR2 LQKENI.

The gene calls are TRBV3-1 (or the pseudogene TRBV3-2) and TRBJ1-1; D remains unclear. The germline CDR1 and CDR2 sequences are LGHDT and YNNKEL (reference sequence). The V end lost 0 bases, the J end lost 6 bases, and 8 bases lay between the germline ends. The CDR3 sequence is 13 residues long. CDR3: CASSQDDLAEAFF. The CDR3 DNA sequence: TGTGCCAGCAGCCAAGACGATTTAGCTGAAGCTTTCTTT.

This chain uses TRBV3-1 (or the pseudogene TRBV3-2) with TRBJ2-5; TRBD1 matches 7 bases. The V gene end was trimmed by 1 base and the J gene end by 5 bases; junction bases not matched to a gene: 7. This CDR3 region has 15 residues. Germline-derived CDR1 and CDR2 are LGHDT and YNNKEL (reference sequence). The CDR3 is CASSQVKQGSETQYF. The CDR3 DNA follows: TGTGCCAGCAGCCAAGTGAAACAGGGGAGCGAGACCCAGTACTTC.

Concerning this clone: Other DNA sequences within the sample encode an identical CDR3. The chain uses TRBV9 and TRBJ1-2; weak D call: TRBD1 (6 bases). CDR1 is SGDLS, CDR2 YYNGEE, per germline. This CDR3 comprises 15 residues. The V end was cut by 0 bases, the J end by 0 bases, with 9 bases between. This CDR3 is CASSVGTGTNYGYTF. The DNA of the CDR3 is TGTGCCAGCAGCGTAGGTACAGGGACTAACTATGGCTACACCTTC.